These T cell receptor beta chains were read from a single sample in a study of patients and donors after allogeneic stem cell transplantation. TCRdb ran MiXCR on the RT-PCR reads and lists one entry per CDR3 protein. This table holds 800,000 to 1,000,000 distinct CDR3 sequences, around 17% found once. Input material: blood, either unsorted or a sorted T cell fraction (not recorded which). These receptors were collected from a human donor who was either an allogeneic HSCT recipient or a stem cell or donor lymphocyte infusion donor (not recorded which). It is not recorded whose cells these are; they may come from a transplant donor. CDR3s include the opening cysteine and the closing phenylalanine or tryptophan. Each record gives: V gene, J gene, D gene, clone size, CDR3 DNA, CDR3 protein. The D gene is left open where the match is weak. Clone sizes are given selectively: once, few, many, or a class where the clone is expanded.

v_call: TRBV12-3/TRBV12-4
j_call: TRBJ1-1
d_call: -
clone_size: many
cdr3_nt: TGTGCCAGCAGTTTAGAGAGAAAGACGAGGAACACTGAAGCTTTCTTT
cdr3_aa: CASSLERKTRNTEAFF

v_call: TRBV3-1
j_call: TRBJ2-7
d_call: -
clone_size: -
cdr3_nt: TGTGCCAGCAGCCATTCGGCGGGATCGCCCCTCGAGCAGTACTTC
cdr3_aa: CASSHSAGSPLEQYF

v_call: TRBV10-3
j_call: TRBJ2-7
d_call: TRBD2
clone_size: -
cdr3_nt: TGTGCCATCTCGGCCGGGACTAGCGCTTCCTACGAGCAGTACTTC
cdr3_aa: CAISAGTSASYEQYF

v_call: TRBV6-5
j_call: TRBJ2-7
d_call: -
clone_size: few
cdr3_nt: TGTGCCAGCAGTTACTCTGGTACTGTGCCCTACGAGCAGTACTTC
cdr3_aa: CASSYSGTVPYEQYF

v_call: TRBV5-1
j_call: TRBJ2-3
d_call: -
clone_size: many
cdr3_nt: TGCGCCAGCAGCTTTGGGGACTTCACAGATACGCAGTATTTT
cdr3_aa: CASSFGDFTDTQYF

v_call: TRBV7-9
j_call: TRBJ1-3
d_call: -
clone_size: -
cdr3_nt: TGTGCCAGCAGCTTAGCCCTCCCAGGGTTCGGAAACACCATATATTTT
cdr3_aa: CASSLALPGFGNTIYF

v_call: TRBV2
j_call: TRBJ2-6
d_call: -
clone_size: -
cdr3_nt: TGTGCCAGCAGAGTACAGGGCGTAAGCTCTGGGGCCAACGTCCTGACTTTC
cdr3_aa: CASRVQGVSSGANVLTF

v_call: TRBV4-3
j_call: TRBJ2-7
d_call: TRBD1
clone_size: -
cdr3_nt: TGCGCCAGCAGCCAAGATAGCCAGGGGGTATCCTACGAGCAGTACTTC
cdr3_aa: CASSQDSQGVSYEQYF

v_call: TRBV12-3/TRBV12-4
j_call: TRBJ1-1
d_call: -
clone_size: -
cdr3_nt: TGTGCCAGCAGTTTAAGGGGTATCGCTGAAGCTTTCTTT
cdr3_aa: CASSLRGIAEAFF

v_call: TRBV7-8
j_call: TRBJ2-5
d_call: TRBD2
clone_size: few
cdr3_nt: TGTGCCAGCAGCTTAGCACAGGCGGGAGTGACCCAGTACTTC
cdr3_aa: CASSLAQAGVTQYF

v_call: TRBV29-1
j_call: TRBJ2-7
d_call: TRBD1
clone_size: few
cdr3_nt: TGCAGCGTCAAACAGGGGGGACCCTACGAGCAGTACTTC
cdr3_aa: CSVKQGGPYEQYF

v_call: TRBV11-3
j_call: TRBJ2-1
d_call: -
clone_size: -
cdr3_nt: TGTGCCAGCAGCTTAGTGGCGGGGAAGGGTGAGCAGTTCTTC
cdr3_aa: CASSLVAGKGEQFF

v_call: TRBV6-5
j_call: TRBJ2-7
d_call: -
clone_size: -
cdr3_nt: TGTGCCAGCAGTTACTCGAAAACCGGGACACTCAGTCGGGTGTACGAGCAGTACTTC
cdr3_aa: CASSYSKTGTLSRVYEQYF

v_call: TRBV6-2/TRBV6-3
j_call: TRBJ1-5
d_call: TRBD1
clone_size: few
cdr3_nt: TGTGCCAGCAGTTACGACAGGGGAGATCAGCCCCAGCATTTT
cdr3_aa: CASSYDRGDQPQHF